The next 32 T cell receptor beta chains were all read from a single sample in a study of a mutant IDH1 vaccine in newly diagnosed glioma (dated by TCRdb to the early 2020s). These receptors have no known antigen. The library was generated by the immunoSEQ multiplex PCR assay. TCRdb re-hosts the immuneACCESS table, in-frame sequences only. Its copies lack some clones; in the studies checked, an unresolved V gene accounts for under half of them, and the cause for the rest is not known. For this sample the table gives 50,000 to 70,000 clones, of which 87% were detected only once. About 1.3% of the sample belongs to the ten largest clones. The time point label of this sample denotes: week 23, last vaccination. Every vaccine dose consisted of 300 ug of a 20-mer mutant IDH1 peptide in Montanide, administered subcutaneously together with topical imiquimod. Sample: PBMCs, taken from a glioma patient whose treatment included an IDH1 peptide vaccine. Receptors originate from a man aged 40-49 years with glioma.

The rearrangement joins TRBV2 to TRBJ2-1; 10 bases match TRBD2. Germline CDR1 reads SNHLY; CDR2 reads FYNNEI. J gave up 0 bases and V 6 bases, and 2 bases lay outside the gene matches. The CDR3 is made up of 15 amino acids. The CDR3 nucleotides are TGTGCCAGCAGGACTAGCGGGTACTCCTACAATGAGCAGTTCTTC. Amino acid sequence: CASRTSGYSYNEQFF.

The chain has TRBV7-9 and TRBJ1-1; TRBD1 might be the D (5 bases). Trimming removed 5 bases from V and 3 bases from J, with 7 bases in between. CDR3 length: 12 amino acids. Germline V CDR1 and CDR2: SEHNR, FQNEAQ (reference sequence). In DNA form, the CDR3 reads TGTGCCAGCAGCCAGGGCGACACTGAAGCTTTCTTT. This gives the protein CASSQGDTEAFF.

The gene calls are TRBV28 and TRBJ2-3; no reliable D call. V gave up 11 bases and J gave up 6 bases, with 15 bases separating them. This CDR3 comprises 12 residues. Germline V gene data show CDR1 as MDHEN and CDR2 as SYDVKM. The CDR3 is CAASVAEDTQYF. The CDR3, as DNA: TGTGCCGCGTCGGTAGCTGAGGATACGCAGTATTTT.

J is TRBJ1-2 and V is TRBV6-1; maybe TRBD1 (5 bases). CDR3 size: 12 residues. The germline CDR1 and CDR2 sequences are MNHNS and SASEGT. V was shortened by 6 bases and J by 7 bases, with 12 bases between the two germline ends. The CDR3 coding sequence is TGTGCCAGCAGCTTGGGACTTTTTGGCTACACCTTC. This translates into CASSLGLFGYTF.

V and J are TRBV7-2 and TRBJ1-4, with D hard to call. Germline V gene data show CDR1 as SGHTA and CDR2 as FQGNSA. V was cut by 5 bases and J by 7 bases, with 17 bases left in between. CDR3 length equals 15 residues. For the CDR3, the DNA is TGTGCCAGCAGCCTCGGACGGAGCCTTCGTGAAAAACTGTTTTTT. Translated: CASSLGRSLREKLFF.

The V gene is TRBV18, the J gene TRBJ2-3, with TRBD2 identical over 9 bases. The CDR3 length is 17 residues. The V segment lost 1 base and the J segment 1 base; nucleotides outside the gene matches: 6. Germline assignment: CDR1 KGHSH and CDR2 LQKENI. In nucleotides, the CDR3 is TGTGCCAGCTCACCACTGGAAAGACTAGCGGGCACAGATACGCAGTATTTT. Its translation: CASSPLERLAGTDTQYF.

This rearrangement joins TRBV2 to TRBJ2-1; TRBD2 might be the D (6 bases). Germline V gives CDR1 SNHLY, CDR2 FYNNEI. The CDR3 is made up of 15 amino acids. Trimming left V 7 bases short and J 4 bases short, with 17 bases between. DNA of the CDR3: TGTGCCAGCAAAGTGACCGGGACTCATTACAATGAGCAGTTCTTC. Its protein product is CASKVTGTHYNEQFF.

The gene calls are TRBV2 and TRBJ2-5; D is tentatively TRBD1 or TRBD2 (6 bases each). V was cut by 8 bases and J by 2 bases, with 18 bases left in between. The CDR3 loop spans 15 amino acids. Germline V gene data show CDR1 as SNHLY and CDR2 as FYNNEI. CDR3 DNA sequence: TGTGCCAGCTCAGGGTTGCAGGGGAGGCAAGAGACCCAGTACTTC. Its protein product is CASSGLQGRQETQYF. The full variable domain, completed using reference TRBV2 and TRBJ2-5, is EPEVTQTPSHQVTQMGQEVILRCVPISNHLYFYWYRQILGQKVEFLVSFYNNEISEKSEIFDDQFSVERPDGSNFTLKIRSTKLEDSAMYFCASSGLQGRQETQYFGPGTRLLVL.

The genes are TRBV14 and TRBJ1-1; 7 bases map to TRBD1. V lost 0 bases, J lost 2 bases, and 9 bases stayed unmatched. This CDR3 contains 17 residues. The V gene's germline CDR1 is SGHDN and CDR2 FVKESK. The CDR3 DNA reads TGTGCCAGCAGCCAAGACACCCCGCAGGGGGACAACACTGAAGCTTTCTTT. It yields the protein CASSQDTPQGDNTEAFF.

The chain employs TRBV7-9 and TRBJ2-1; 8 nucleotides match TRBD2. Trimming removed 5 bases from V and 9 bases from J; junction bases left unmatched: 3. Germline-derived CDR1 and CDR2 are SEHNR and FQNEAQ (reference sequence). The CDR3 loop spans 12 amino acids. CDR3 nucleotides: TGTGCCAGCAGCAGGACTAGCAGTGAGCAGTTCTTC. Translating gives CASSRTSSEQFF.

This clone was counted between two and nine times. This chain joins TRBV19 and TRBJ2-4; 8 nucleotides agree with TRBD1. There are 12 residues in the CDR3. CDR1 and CDR2 from the germline V gene are LNHDA and SQIVND (reference sequence). With 11 bases clipped from V and 7 bases from J, the junction kept 7 bases outside the gene matches. The CDR3 protein is CAAGGAGNIQYF. In nucleotides, the CDR3 is TGTGCCGCAGGGGGCGCCGGGAACATTCAGTACTTC.

This chain connects TRBV7-2 to TRBJ1-5, with a weak D call TRBD1 (6 bases). Germline V lookup: CDR1 SGHTA, CDR2 FQGNSA. This CDR3 is 15 amino acids long. Trimming pared 1 base from V and 2 bases from J, leaving 9 bases between. The CDR3 spells CASSLEGDRNQPQHF. CDR3 coding DNA: TGTGCCAGCAGCTTAGAGGGGGACCGCAATCAGCCCCAGCATTTT.

The gene calls are TRBV7-9 and TRBJ1-2; 12 nucleotides align to TRBD1. V was pared by 4 bases and J by 7 bases, with 7 bases of the junction left unmatched. The CDR3 runs 15 residues. Germline CDR1 SEHNR, CDR2 FQNEAQ (reference sequence). The CDR3 DNA follows: TGTGCCAGCAGCTCCCCGGGACAGGGGGCGCGTGGCTACACCTTC. It encodes CASSSPGQGARGYTF.

The V gene is TRBV29-1, the J gene TRBJ2-3; no reliable D call. Deletions cut 0 bases from V and 1 base from J, with 5 bases between. Germline loops: CDR1 SQVTM, CDR2 ANQGSEA. This CDR3 has 13 residues. The CDR3 loop is CSVEDGGTDTQYF. As DNA, the CDR3 is TGCAGCGTTGAAGATGGGGGCACAGATACGCAGTATTTT.

This clone was seen a handful of times. The chain employs TRBV2 and TRBJ2-1; TRBD2 agrees at 9 bases. Germline V lookup: CDR1 SNHLY, CDR2 FYNNEI. The CDR3 length is 15 residues. V shed 6 bases, J shed 0 bases, and the junction held 3 bases outside the gene matches. Here the CDR3 reads CASRETSGSYNEQFF. As DNA, the CDR3 is TGTGCCAGCAGGGAGACTAGCGGCTCCTACAATGAGCAGTTCTTC.

This chain links TRBV21-1 with TRBJ1-4. TRBV21-1 constitutes a pseudogene. CDR3 length equals 16 residues. The CDR3 DNA is TGTGCCAGCAGGGGGAGTCAGGAAGGGTTTAATGAAAAACTGTTTTTT. Translating it yields CASRGSQEGFNEKLFF.

The chain links TRBV14 to TRBJ2-5, with a possible D match to TRBD1 (6 bases). Germline-derived CDR1 and CDR2 are SGHDN and FVKESK. The V gene lost 2 bases and the J gene lost 4 bases, with 14 bases spanning the gap. This CDR3 is built from 15 residues. The DNA for the CDR3 is TGTGCCAGCAGCCAACGCACAGGGCTCGTAGAGACCCAGTACTTC. This codes for CASSQRTGLVETQYF.

This chain joins TRBV7-2 and TRBJ2-5; 8 nucleotides agree with TRBD2. The CDR3 consists of 13 residues. Germline trimming cut 5 bases from V and 5 bases from J; bases unmatched to any gene: 4. Germline assignment: CDR1 SGHTA and CDR2 FQGNSA. The CDR3 DNA reads as TGTGCCAGCAGCCAAGCGGGAGCGGAGACCCAGTACTTC. Encoded protein: CASSQAGAETQYF. Supplemented by reference TRBV7-2 and TRBJ2-5, the full variable domain reads GAGVSQSPSNKVTEKGKDVELRCDPISGHTALYWYRQSLGQGLEFLIYFQGNSAPDKSGLPSDRFSAERTGGSVSTLTIQRTQQEDSAVYLCASSQAGAETQYFGPGTRLLVL.

V usage is TRBV6-6 and J usage is TRBJ2-5; D unclear. The V gene lost 0 bases and the J gene lost 5 bases, with 13 bases spanning the gap. The CDR3 runs to 15 residues. From germline, CDR1 is MNHNY and CDR2 SVGAGI (reference sequence). As DNA, the CDR3 is TGTGCCAGCAGTTACTCCTCGAGAGTCGGGGAGACCCAGTACTTC. Its protein product is CASSYSSRVGETQYF.

The chain joins TRBV29-1 to TRBJ2-3; D possibly corresponds to TRBD2 (6 bases). Trimming stripped 4 bases from V and 4 bases from J, with 9 bases between. The CDR3 extends over 12 amino acids. Germline CDR1 is SQVTM and CDR2 is ANQGSEA. The CDR3 spells CSVVPSADTQYF. The CDR3, as DNA: TGCAGCGTTGTTCCTAGCGCAGATACGCAGTATTTT.

The chain employs TRBV7-9 and TRBJ1-4; TRBD1 matches 7 bases. Per germline, CDR1 SEHNR and CDR2 FQNEAQ (reference sequence). V was clipped by 5 bases and J by 5 bases; unmatched bases: 5. This CDR3 comprises 14 residues. CDR3 region: CASSPKQGNEKLFF. CDR3 nucleotides: TGTGCCAGCAGCCCCAAACAGGGGAATGAAAAACTGTTTTTT.

J is TRBJ2-2 and V is TRBV7-9, with D possibly being TRBD2 (6 bases). Trimming pared 5 bases from V and 5 bases from J, leaving 12 bases between. The germline V gene encodes CDR1 SEHNR and CDR2 FQNEAQ (reference sequence). This CDR3 region has 14 residues. In DNA, the CDR3 is TGTGCCAGCAGCGACTCCGGGGGAACCGGGGAGCTGTTTTTT. Translated, it gives CASSDSGGTGELFF.

The CDR3 loop is CASSFRVGNTIYF. CDR3 coding DNA: TGTGCCAGCAGTTTCAGGGTTGGAAACACCATATATTTT. The V call is TRBV27, the J call TRBJ1-3, with a possible D match to TRBD1 (5 bases). The germline V and J ends were trimmed by 3 bases and 3 bases, with 6 bases remaining between them. The CDR3 has 13 residues. CDR1 MNHEY and CDR2 SMNVEV come from the germline V gene (reference sequence).

The chain is built from TRBV5-4 and TRBJ2-1, with D possibly TRBD2 on 6 matching bases. CDR1 is SGHNT, CDR2 YYREEE, per germline (reference sequence). V was clipped by 0 bases and J by 2 bases, with 12 bases between them. The CDR3 loop spans 16 amino acids. CDR3 amino acids: CASSLAGDHPYNEQFF. The CDR3 bases are TGTGCCAGCAGCTTGGCGGGGGACCACCCCTACAATGAGCAGTTCTTC.

In its sample, this clone was seen once. The CDR3 is CASSLTVGANEKLFF. The CDR3 DNA reads TGTGCCAGCAGTTTAACGGTCGGGGCAAATGAAAAACTGTTTTTT. This chain links TRBV28 with TRBJ1-4, with D possibly TRBD1 on 5 matching bases. CDR3 length equals 15 residues. Germline CDR1 MDHEN, CDR2 SYDVKM. Trimming pared 2 bases from V and 5 bases from J, leaving 12 bases between.

The gene calls are TRBV27 and TRBJ2-7, with D tentatively TRBD2 (5 bases). Looked up from germline, CDR1 is MNHEY and CDR2 is SMNVEV (reference sequence). The V end lost 2 bases, the J end lost 8 bases, and 19 bases lay between the germline ends. The CDR3 covers 15 residues. Here the CDR3 DNA reads TGTGCCAGCAGTTTAGGATCAGCGGCCCCCTCCAAGCAGTACTTC. It codes for CASSLGSAAPSKQYF.

This rearrangement joins TRBV19 to TRBJ2-7; 8 positions agree with TRBD1. V shed 6 bases, J shed 4 bases, and the junction held 2 bases outside the gene matches. Germline CDR1 is LNHDA and CDR2 is SQIVND (reference sequence). This CDR3 has 12 amino acids. Here the CDR3 DNA reads TGTGCCAGTAGGCAGGGGGCTTACGAGCAGTACTTC. It translates to CASRQGAYEQYF.

This rearrangement joins TRBV14 to TRBJ2-1; the match to TRBD2 covers 15 bases. J was trimmed by 4 bases and V by 4 bases; bases with no gene match: 14. In germline, CDR1 is SGHDN, CDR2 FVKESK. The CDR3 covers 20 residues. The CDR3 loop is CASSPIPGLAGGLIYNEQFF. For the CDR3, the DNA is TGTGCCAGCAGCCCCATACCGGGACTAGCGGGAGGCCTTATTTACAATGAGCAGTTCTTC.

V usage is TRBV29-1 and J usage is TRBJ2-3; 13 positions match TRBD2. Germline CDR1 is SQVTM and CDR2 is ANQGSEA. V dropped 6 bases and J dropped 2; count of bases not matched to a gene: 5. CDR3 length equals 15 residues. The CDR3 reads CSVTTSGRVTDTQYF. In DNA, the CDR3 is TGCAGCGTGACCACTAGCGGGAGGGTCACAGATACGCAGTATTTT.

The chain uses TRBV9 and TRBJ2-3, with D perhaps matching TRBD1 (6 bases). Trimming cost V 1 base and J 6 bases, with 18 bases left between them. The CDR3 sequence is 16 residues long. The germline gives CDR1 SGDLS, CDR2 YYNGEE. The CDR3 protein is CASSVSGGGNFDTQYF. The DNA of the CDR3 is TGTGCCAGCAGCGTATCTGGGGGCGGAAATTTCGATACGCAGTATTTT. The whole variable domain, remainder taken from reference TRBV9 and TRBJ2-3, is DSGVTQTPKHLITATGQRVTLRCSPRSGDLSVYWYQQSLDQGLQFLIQYYNGEERAKGNILERFSAQQFPDLHSELNLSSLELGDSALYFCASSVSGGGNFDTQYFGPGTRLTVL.

The J gene is TRBJ2-5, the V gene TRBV28, with 7 bases aligning to TRBD2. Losses at the gene ends were 4 bases for V and 12 bases for J; bases not matched to a gene: 5. This CDR3 is 11 amino acids long. Germline CDR1 reads MDHEN; CDR2 reads SYDVKM. The CDR3 nucleotides are TGTGCCAGCAGTTCCGGGACTAAAGAGTACTTC. This codes for CASSSGTKEYF.

This chain connects TRBV6-5 to TRBJ1-1; the D is unclear. The CDR3 totals 13 residues. The V gene lost 8 bases and the J gene lost 0 bases, with 10 bases spanning the gap. Germline-derived CDR1 and CDR2 are MNHEY and SVGAGI. DNA of the CDR3: TGTGCCAGCTTGGGGAGCATGAACACTGAAGCTTTCTTT. Its translation is CASLGSMNTEAFF.